Below, 9 T cell receptor beta chains from the same sample are listed, as sequenced in a study of blood T cell repertoires in COVID-19. TCRdb keeps only in-frame clones here, not all; method: immunoSEQ multiplex PCR. In the table there are about 240,000 clones, roughly nine tenths of which are singletons. Sequenced material: peripheral blood. These receptor sequences come from a man in his sixties with acute or convalescent COVID-19.

The rearrangement joins TRBV4-3 to TRBJ2-1; 11 positions agree with TRBD2. Germline V gene lookup returns CDR1 LGHNA and CDR2 YSLEER. This CDR3 region has 16 residues. J gave up 5 bases and V 0 bases, and 3 bases lay outside the gene matches. In DNA form, the CDR3 reads TGCGCCAGCAGCCAAGATCTAGCGGGAGGACACAATGAGCAGTTCTTC. This codes for CASSQDLAGGHNEQFF.

The chain recombines TRBV24-1 with TRBJ2-1; 8 bases match TRBD2. Trimming cost V 3 bases and J 8 bases; bases outside gene matches: 14. Germline-derived CDR1 and CDR2 are KGHDR and SFDVKD. The CDR3 spans 17 residues. In DNA form, the CDR3 reads TGTGCCACCAGTGATGTTGGTAGCGGGATGGGGGCGGATGAGCAGTTCTTC. Translated: CATSDVGSGMGADEQFF.

The gene calls are TRBV15 and TRBJ2-7; 8 nucleotides agree with TRBD1. The CDR3 has 14 amino acids. J was trimmed by 2 bases and V by 4 bases; bases with no gene match: 4. The germline gives CDR1 LNHNV, CDR2 YYDKDF (reference sequence). This CDR3 reads CATSTKQGAYEQYF. The CDR3 DNA reads TGTGCCACCAGCACCAAACAGGGGGCCTACGAGCAGTACTTC.

This clone was seen once. The rearrangement links TRBV28 to TRBJ2-3, with 8 bases aligning to TRBD2. CDR3 length: 14 residues. Germline loops: CDR1 MDHEN, CDR2 SYDVKM. The V segment lost 7 bases and the J segment 4 bases; nucleotides outside the gene matches: 7. CDR3 sequence (DNA): TGTGCCAGCACTCTGCGGACTAGCCCAGATACGCAGTATTTT. Residues: CASTLRTSPDTQYF.

The V and J genes are TRBV28 and TRBJ1-5, with a tentative D call TRBD1 (6 bases). CDR1 is MDHEN and CDR2 is SYDVKM in the germline V gene. V shed 5 bases and J shed 2 bases, with 13 bases lying between them. The CDR3 length is 15 residues. The CDR3 loop reads CASSGTRQGNQPQHF. The CDR3 region has the DNA TGTGCCAGCAGTGGGACCCGACAGGGCAATCAGCCCCAGCATTTT. The variable domain in full, completed from reference TRBV28 and TRBJ1-5, reads DVKVTQSSRYLVKRTGEKVFLECVQDMDHENMFWYRQDPGLGLRLIYFSYDVKMKEKGDIPEGYSVSREKKERFSLILESASTNQTSMYLCASSGTRQGNQPQHFGDGTRLSIL.

This clone was picked up one time. The rearrangement links TRBV19 to TRBJ2-7, with a weak D call TRBD2 (6 bases). The length of the CDR3 is 12 residues. In germline, CDR1 is LNHDA, CDR2 SQIVND (reference sequence). V was cut by 4 bases and J by 6 bases, with 10 bases left in between. The CDR3 loop is CASSSRRAEQYF. For the CDR3, the DNA is TGTGCCAGTAGTAGCCGGAGGGCCGAGCAGTACTTC.

CDR3 nucleotide sequence: TGTGCAAGCTCGGACAGGGCTAATAATTCACCCCTCCACTTT. It specifies CASSDRANNSPLHF. This chain joins TRBV19 and TRBJ1-6, with 8 bases matching TRBD1. Germline CDR1 LNHDA, CDR2 SQIVND (reference sequence). This CDR3 is built from 14 residues. The full variable domain, rest sourced from reference TRBV19 and TRBJ1-6, is DGGITQSPKYLFRKEGQNVTLSCEQNLNHDAMYWYRQDPGQGLRLIYYSQIVNDFQKGDIAEGYSVSREKKESFPLTVTSAQKNPTAFYLCASSDRANNSPLHFGNGTRLTVT.

With respect to this clone: In the same sample, other DNA sequences code for this CDR3. The rearrangement links TRBV6-5 to TRBJ2-7; a weak D match, TRBD2 (5 bases). Germline V gives CDR1 MNHEY, CDR2 SVGAGI. Between the trimmed V and J ends, which lost 2 bases and 6 bases, there was a span of 20 bases. The CDR3 is made up of 16 amino acids. Here the CDR3 reads CASSYDPGSRPLEQYF. The CDR3 DNA sequence: TGTGCCAGCAGTTACGACCCGGGAAGCCGCCCCCTCGAGCAGTACTTC.

The chain carries TRBV7-9 and TRBJ2-7; 10 nucleotides line up with TRBD2. V was clipped by 3 bases and J by 6 bases; unmatched bases: 8. Per germline, CDR1 SEHNR and CDR2 FQNEAQ (reference sequence). The CDR3 extends over 15 amino acids. CDR3 protein: CASSFLAGESREQYF. CDR3 DNA sequence: TGTGCCAGCAGCTTCCTAGCGGGAGAGAGTCGCGAGCAGTACTTC.